The T cell receptor (beta chain) described here comes from a study of regulatory T cells in long-lasting Graves disease. This clonotype was detected a few times. A junction boundary mismatches the germline segment, possibly from a read error. Building the TCR beta libraries relied on iRepertoire HTBI primers, and CDR3 regions underwent Arm-PCR. Per the study methods: Samples collectively showed around 56 TRBV and around 15 TRBJ segments. In TCRdb, the multiplex PCR reads were re-called with MiXCR into one record per CDR3 protein. The authors' filters were not applied to this entry. The sample yields around 250,000 distinct CDR3 sequences, around a sixth seen once. The length of the CDR3 is 14 residues. CDR1 is MGHRA, CDR2 YSYEKL, per germline. Sample time point: newly diagnosed GD, antithyroid drugs for less than 3 months. The TCR library was made from RNA extracted from PBMCs. The same specimen was also included in a second study, on T cells in Graves' hyperthyroidism and ophthalmopathy.

The specimen comprised peripheral blood mononuclear cells (PBMCs), sampled at new diagnosis, from a patient treated with antithyroid drugs. The TCR sequence derives from a woman aged 25 to 45 with Graves disease. The chain couples TRBV4-1 to TRBJ1-4; TRBD1 might be the D (6 bases). CDR3 nucleotide sequence: TGCGCCAGCAGCAAAGACAGGAACAATGAAAAACTGTTTTTT. It translates to CASSKDRNNEKLFF.